These 10 T cell receptor beta chains share one sample of origin, sequenced in a study of monozygotic twins with inflammatory bowel disease. No DNA is given; TCRdb re-called the 5' RACE reads and lists each CDR3 protein once. The table lists 110,000 to 150,000 distinct CDR3 sequences. The sample taken for sequencing was blood. These receptors were obtained from a human donor with ulcerative colitis or Crohn's disease, or a healthy co-twin of an affected twin (not recorded which).

This chain links TRBV20-1 with TRBJ2-3. Germline V gene data show CDR1 as DFQATT and CDR2 as SNEGSKA (reference sequence). The CDR3 is 14 amino acids. The CDR3 is CSAGRSPSTDTQYF.

The rearrangement uses TRBV5-1 and TRBJ1-2; TCRdb gives TRBD1 as the D gene, but with no DNA this cannot be confirmed. Per the germline V gene, CDR1 is SGHRS and CDR2 is YFSETQ. This CDR3 spans 16 amino acids. CDR3 amino acids: CASSSLGQGDPWGYTF. The whole variable domain, remainder taken from reference TRBV5-1 and TRBJ1-2, is KAGVTQTPRYLIKTRGQQVTLSCSPISGHRSVSWYQQTPGQGLQFLFEYFSETQRNKGNFPGRFSGRQFSNSRSEMNVSTLELGDSALYLCASSSLGQGDPWGYTFGSGTRLTVV.

The chain joins TRBV20-1 to TRBJ1-1. CDR3 length equals 12 residues. Germline V lookup: CDR1 DFQATT, CDR2 SNEGSKA (reference sequence). CDR3 amino acids: CSATGGFAEAFF.

The rearrangement uses TRBV7-2 and TRBJ2-5; checking the TCRdb D call of TRBD1 is not possible without DNA. CDR3 length: 14 residues. CDR1 SGHTA and CDR2 FQGNSA come from the germline V gene. CDR3: CASSLPPGSETQYF.

J is TRBJ2-1 and V is TRBV20-1; TCRdb gives TRBD2 as the D gene, but with no DNA this cannot be confirmed. CDR1 and CDR2 (germline): DFQATT, SNEGSKA (reference sequence). This CDR3 is 11 amino acids long. The CDR3 loop reads CSAIPSHEQFF.

J is TRBJ2-2 and V is TRBV3-1; TCRdb's D call, TRBD1, is unchecked because there is no DNA. CDR3 length equals 16 residues. Germline CDR1 is LGHDT and CDR2 is YNNKEL (reference sequence). The CDR3 is CASSQVGQDYTGELFF.

The chain uses TRBV7-3 and TRBJ2-6. CDR3 length: 18 residues. The V gene's germline CDR1 is SGHTA and CDR2 FQGTGA. CDR3 loop: CASSRVGSQWAGANVLTF.

This chain joins TRBV27 and TRBJ2-4; TCRdb's D call, TRBD1, is unchecked because there is no DNA. The CDR3 consists of 18 residues. Germline CDR1 reads MNHEY; CDR2 reads SMNVEV (reference sequence). The CDR3 spells CASRSGTGNTLAKNMQYF.

The rearrangement links TRBV6-4 to TRBJ2-2; the D gene TCRdb calls, TRBD2, cannot be checked with no DNA. Germline V CDR1 and CDR2: MRHNA, SNTAGT. This CDR3 comprises 14 residues. CDR3 amino acids: CASSDSGETGELFF.

The gene calls are TRBV24-1 and TRBJ2-5; there is no DNA to check the TCRdb D call of TRBD1. This CDR3 region has 16 residues. CDR1 and CDR2 (germline): KGHDR, SFDVKD. This CDR3 reads CATSPSGTGIGETQYF.